Listed below are T cell receptor beta chains from one sample, sequenced in a study of OX40 agonist ivuxolimab in advanced cancers. This table comes from immunoSEQ multiplex PCR, and its TCRdb copy is limited to in-frame clones, with some not included. The data hold 35,000 to 55,000 clones, with 75% to 90% observed a single time. Here the sequenced sample was CD4+ or CD8+ T cells sorted from blood, taken in a trial of the OX40 agonist ivuxolimab. These receptors originate from an adult with an advanced solid tumor such as melanoma, head and neck, liver or kidney cancer. CDR3s include the opening cysteine and the closing phenylalanine or tryptophan. A D gene is named only where the DNA matches it firmly. Where a row states a size, it is once, few, many or the class of an expanded clone; other rows omit it.

size	J	V	D	CDR3	DNA
-	TRBJ1-6	TRBV5-4	-	CASSFATADSPLHF	TGTGCCAGCAGCTTCGCCACGGCGGATTCACCCCTCCACTTT
-	TRBJ2-3	TRBV5-5	TRBD1	CASSLGNRGADTQYF	TGTGCCAGCAGCTTGGGTAACAGGGGGGCGGACACGCAGTATTTT
-	TRBJ2-1	TRBV5-1	TRBD2	CASSFSGRGTSIDEQFF	TGCGCCAGCAGCTTTTCGGGCCGCGGGACTAGTATCGATGAGCAGTTCTTC
-	TRBJ2-3	TRBV5-6	TRBD2	CASSYVAGGTDTQYF	TGTGCCAGCAGCTATGTAGCGGGAGGTACAGATACGCAGTATTTT
-	TRBJ1-1	TRBV5-1	-	CASSLVEGTEAFF	TGCGCCAGCAGCTTGGTGGAGGGCACTGAAGCTTTCTTT
-	TRBJ1-5	TRBV4-3	-	CASSQVRGADQPQHF	TGCGCCAGCAGCCAAGTAAGGGGCGCCGATCAGCCCCAGCATTTT
-	TRBJ1-6	TRBV10-3	TRBD1	CASSEGTGGSPLHF	TGTGCCAGCAGTGAAGGGACAGGGGGCTCACCCCTCCACTTT
-	TRBJ1-1	TRBV6-5	-	CASSPQLGGTEAFF	TGTGCCAGCAGTCCTCAACTGGGGGGCACTGAAGCTTTCTTT
-	TRBJ2-2	TRBV30	TRBD2	CAWSVLAGGPGELFF	TGTGCCTGGAGTGTTTTGGCGGGAGGGCCCGGGGAGCTGTTTTTT
-	TRBJ1-3	TRBV5-1	-	CASSFGRNSGNTIYF	TGCGCCAGCAGCTTCGGGCGAAACTCTGGAAACACCATATATTTT
-	TRBJ1-2	TRBV9	-	CASSPRVAEPGRDHGYTF	TGTGCCAGCAGCCCGAGGGTGGCAGAGCCTGGTCGGGACCATGGCTACACCTTC
-	TRBJ1-2	TRBV4-3	-	CASSHAGEDYGYTF	TGCGCCAGCAGCCACGCAGGGGAGGACTATGGCTACACCTTC
-	TRBJ2-6	TRBV19	-	CASSPSLSGANVLTF	TGTGCCAGTAGCCCCAGTCTCTCTGGGGCCAACGTCCTGACTTTC
-	TRBJ1-6	TRBV13	-	CASSLEGVWNSPLHF	TGTGCCAGCAGCTTAGAAGGTGTTTGGAATTCACCCCTCCACTTT
-	TRBJ2-2	TRBV18	TRBD1	CARMATDRVQGTGELFF	TGTGCCAGAATGGCAACGGACAGGGTTCAGGGCACCGGGGAGCTGTTTTTT
-	TRBJ2-1	TRBV29-1	TRBD1	CSVVGYTGTGGSEQFF	TGCAGCGTTGTAGGCTATACCGGGACAGGGGGTTCTGAGCAGTTCTTC
few	TRBJ1-2	TRBV2	-	CASKRGAGHYGYTF	TGTGCCAGCAAGCGCGGGGCAGGGCACTATGGCTACACCTTC
-	TRBJ2-1	TRBV9	-	CASSVGGGRSYNEQFF	TGTGCCAGCAGCGTAGGGGGAGGTAGGTCCTACAATGAGCAGTTCTTC
-	TRBJ1-1	TRBV10-2	-	CASGRGIEAFF	TGCGCCAGCGGCCGGGGGATTGAAGCTTTCTTT
-	TRBJ2-1	TRBV9	-	CASSVAPRTDDEQFF	TGTGCCAGCAGCGTAGCACCCAGGACCGACGATGAGCAGTTCTTC
-	TRBJ1-2	TRBV9	-	CASSVAWTQANYGYTF	TGTGCCAGCAGCGTAGCGTGGACTCAAGCTAACTATGGCTACACCTTC
once	TRBJ1-6	TRBV19	-	CASSIAGSNSPLHF	TGTGCCAGTAGTATCGCGGGGAGTAATTCACCCCTCCACTTT
-	TRBJ2-2	TRBV7-2	-	CASSSHIDTGELFF	TGTGCCAGCAGTTCCCACATAGACACCGGGGAGCTGTTTTTT
-	TRBJ1-1	TRBV30	-	CAWGVGMNTEAFF	TGTGCCTGGGGGGTCGGAATGAACACTGAAGCTTTCTTT
few	TRBJ1-1	TRBV9	-	CASSSDANTEAFF	TGTGCCAGCAGTTCGGACGCGAACACTGAAGCTTTCTTT
-	TRBJ2-3	TRBV4-3	TRBD1	CASSQDSQGGDTQYF	TGCGCCAGCAGCCAAGATTCACAGGGGGGAGATACGCAGTATTTT
few	TRBJ2-2	TRBV5-1	-	CASSLTSPTPGELFF	TGCGCCAGCAGCTTGACTAGCCCTACTCCCGGGGAGCTGTTTTTT
-	TRBJ2-5	TRBV5-1	TRBD2	CASSFASGTQETQYF	TGCGCCAGCAGCTTTGCTAGCGGGACCCAAGAGACCCAGTACTTC
-	TRBJ1-1	TRBV7-7	-	CASSVRDKHLNTEAFF	TGTGCCAGCAGCGTCCGGGACAAACACCTGAACACTGAAGCTTTCTTT
-	TRBJ2-1	TRBV9	-	CASSVTPGVKFF	TGTGCCAGCAGCGTAACCCCGGGAGTAAAGTTCTTC
-	TRBJ2-2	TRBV5-6	-	CASSGQPGNTGELFF	TGTGCCAGCAGTGGACAGCCGGGGAACACCGGGGAGCTGTTTTTT
-	TRBJ2-7	TRBV5-1	-	CASSSRTGDERELYEQYF	TGCGCCAGCAGCTCAAGGACAGGGGATGAGCGGGAGCTTTACGAGCAGTACTTC
-	TRBJ2-5	TRBV29-1	TRBD2	CSKREGGKETQYF	TGCAGCAAACGGGAGGGAGGGAAAGAGACCCAGTACTTC
-	TRBJ2-7	TRBV7-2	-	CASSATSEQYF	TGTGCCAGCAGCGCGACATCCGAGCAGTACTTC
-	TRBJ2-3	TRBV15	-	CATSRGLTDTQYF	TGTGCCACCAGCAGAGGACTCACAGATACGCAGTATTTT
-	TRBJ1-1	TRBV21-1	-	CASSKALFRGEAFF	TGTGCCAGCAGCAAAGCGCTTTTCAGGGGTGAAGCTTTCTTT
once	TRBJ2-2	TRBV7-6	-	CASSLFPLVGTGELFF	TGTGCCAGCAGCTTATTCCCTTTGGTAGGGACCGGGGAGCTGTTTTTT
once	TRBJ2-2	TRBV7-9	-	CASSYLTGELFF	TGTGCCAGCAGCTATCTCACCGGGGAGCTGTTTTTT
-	TRBJ1-1	TRBV7-9	TRBD1	CAAARGPTEAFF	TGTGCCGCTGCCAGGGGGCCCACTGAAGCTTTCTTT
few	TRBJ1-1	TRBV19	TRBD1	CASSMTGKTEAFF	TGTGCCAGTAGTATGACAGGGAAGACTGAAGCTTTCTTT
-	TRBJ1-1	TRBV6-5	-	CASSKLSDTEAFF	TGTGCCAGCAGCAAACTATCGGACACTGAAGCTTTCTTT
-	TRBJ2-5	TRBV2	-	CASSLEGSLLEQYF	TGTGCCAGCAGTCTAGAAGGTTCCCTCTTGGAGCAGTACTTC
-	TRBJ1-2	TRBV7-2	-	CASSLAPGYGYTF	TGTGCCAGCAGCTTAGCGCCGGGCTATGGCTACACCTTC
-	TRBJ2-2	TRBV19	-	CASANPNTGELFF	TGTGCCTCAGCGAACCCGAACACCGGGGAGCTGTTTTTT
-	TRBJ1-4	TRBV5-5	TRBD1	CASSLDGTGDEKLFF	TGTGCCAGCAGCTTGGATGGGACAGGGGATGAAAAACTGTTTTTT
-	TRBJ2-7	TRBV5-1	-	CASSPPGHGYEQYF	TGCGCCAGCAGCCCTCCGGGACACGGCTACGAGCAGTACTTC
-	TRBJ2-3	TRBV6-4	-	CASSEGWRSTDTQYF	TGTGCCAGCAGTGAAGGGTGGCGTAGCACAGATACGCAGTATTTT
-	TRBJ2-7	TRBV4-2	-	CASSPGLSYEQYF	TGTGCCAGCAGCCCAGGACTCAGCTACGAGCAGTACTTC
-	TRBJ2-1	TRBV7-7	-	CASSSTVDNEQFF	TGTGCCAGCAGCTCGACAGTTGACAATGAGCAGTTCTTC
-	TRBJ2-7	TRBV5-4	-	CASSQDPGGSYEQYF	TGTGCCAGCAGCCAGGACCCCGGCGGCTCCTACGAGCAGTACTTC
few	TRBJ2-5	TRBV5-4	TRBD2	CASMGGLAGAETQYF	TGTGCCAGCATGGGGGGGCTAGCGGGAGCTGAGACCCAGTACTTC